The source of this TCR beta chain is a study of shared clonotypes between healthy human individuals. CD45RO-negative, CCR7-positively selected cells formed the naive CD8 fraction, excluding terminally differentiated effector memory CD45RA+ cells. The CDR3 is made up of 17 amino acids. Germline V CDR1 and CDR2: MDHEN, SYDVKM. With 5 bases clipped from V and 1 base from J, the junction kept 12 bases outside the gene matches. Assay used: immunoSEQ multiplex PCR; TCRdb lists only in-frame clones, some missing. This table holds around 2,000,000 clones, about 94% found once. This clonotype originated in a man aged 18 to 30 in good health. Sequenced: naive CD8+ T cells sorted from blood. V is TRBV28 and J is TRBJ1-1; 8 positions agree with TRBD1. The DNA of the CDR3 is TGTGCCAGCAGTCCAATTCAGGTGACAGGGGAGAACACTGAAGCTTTCTTT. This codes for CASSPIQVTGENTEAFF.